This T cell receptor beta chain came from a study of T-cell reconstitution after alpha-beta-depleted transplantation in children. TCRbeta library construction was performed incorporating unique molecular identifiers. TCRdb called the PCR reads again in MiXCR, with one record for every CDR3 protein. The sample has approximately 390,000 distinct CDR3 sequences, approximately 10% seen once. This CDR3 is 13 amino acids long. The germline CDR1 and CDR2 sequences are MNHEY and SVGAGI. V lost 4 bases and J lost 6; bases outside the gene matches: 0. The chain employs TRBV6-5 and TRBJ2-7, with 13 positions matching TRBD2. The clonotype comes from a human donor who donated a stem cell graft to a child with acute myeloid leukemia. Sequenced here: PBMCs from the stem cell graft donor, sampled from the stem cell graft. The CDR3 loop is CASSWTSGGEQYF. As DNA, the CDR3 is TGTGCCAGCAGTTGGACTAGCGGGGGCGAGCAGTACTTC.